The subject of this entry is one T cell receptor beta chain. Its antigen is unknown. The CDR3 runs to 15 residues. Germline lookup yields CDR1 SGHRS and CDR2 YFSETQ. The ends lost 5 bases at V and 6 bases at J; junction bases unmatched: 12. These data belong to a study of cytomegalovirus exposure and HLA in healthy donors. PCR primers comprised 60 Vbeta and 13 Jbeta primers. Using immunoSEQ multiplex PCR, the repertoire was profiled, and TCRdb retains in-frame clones only, with some absent. The sample gives fewer than 250,000 clones, approximately 79% of which show up once; 1.5% to 2% is in the top ten. Study outcomes and limitations: The authors later found TCR association rates varying by HLA locus, with DRB1 most and HLA-C fewest. Sequencing depth across donors, presence/absence analyses assumed, was roughly uniform.

The V call is TRBV5-1, the J call TRBJ1-2; 8 positions match TRBD1. Sequenced input: PBMCs. This TCR came from a male donor in good health and CMV-seronegative. CDR3 sequence: CASSFWGDRLDGYTF. CDR3 DNA: TGCGCCAGCAGTTTTTGGGGGGACAGGTTGGATGGCTACACCTTC.